The following is a T cell receptor (beta chain) sequence with its context. Antigen: not known. The data derive from a study of T cells in localized non-small cell lung cancer. Study results and limitations: Appearances in adjacent lung were noted for a median roughly 50 of the top 100 tumor clones. Because only a single region of the tumor was sequenced, heterogeneity remains possible.

Assay used: immunoSEQ multiplex PCR; TCRdb lists only in-frame clones, some missing. The data contain 11,000 or so clones, over 75% of them singletons. This sequence originates from an older male donor with stage I lung adenocarcinoma. The material was peripheral blood, obtained before any cancer treatment.

For the CDR3, the DNA is TGCAGCGTTCCCCCTAGAGTGGGCTCTCCTGAAGCTTTCTTT. Translated, it gives CSVPPRVGSPEAFF. The V gene is TRBV29-1, the J gene TRBJ1-1; no clear D gene. V was trimmed by 5 bases and J by 6 bases, leaving 19 bases between them. The length of the CDR3 is 14 residues. Germline CDR1 SQVTM, CDR2 ANQGSEA.